The 22 T cell receptor beta chains listed next were all sequenced from one sample in a study of T cell responses to AZD1222 COVID-19 vaccine. The data were produced by immunoSEQ multiplex PCR, yet TCRdb's version contains in-frame clones alone and is incomplete. In the table there are around 140,000 clones, about 90% of which are singletons. The material was peripheral blood, obtained 28 days after the second dose of the MenACWY control vaccine. Source of these receptors: an adult who received the MenACWY meningococcal vaccine as a control.

The rearrangement uses TRBV5-1 and TRBJ1-5; 7 bases align to TRBD1. Germline V gene data show CDR1 as SGHRS and CDR2 as YFSETQ. This CDR3 has 14 amino acids. With 1 base clipped from V and 5 bases from J, the junction kept 3 bases outside the gene matches. CDR3 sequence: CASSLRQGDQPQHF. The CDR3, as DNA: TGCGCCAGCAGCTTGAGGCAGGGGGATCAGCCCCAGCATTTT.

This chain links TRBV6-4 with TRBJ2-7; TRBD1 aligns across 7 bases. Germline lookup yields CDR1 MRHNA and CDR2 SNTAGT. The J segment lost 2 bases and the V segment lost 7 bases, leaving 11 bases of the junction unmatched. This CDR3 is 15 amino acids long. The CDR3 reads CASTRLGTETYEQYF. The CDR3 nucleotides read TGTGCCAGCACTCGTCTCGGGACAGAAACCTACGAGCAGTACTTC.

This sequence joins TRBV11-2 and TRBJ1-2; 9 nucleotides agree with TRBD1. Losses at the gene ends were 5 bases for V and 6 bases for J; bases not matched to a gene: 4. The CDR3 runs 13 residues. Germline V gene lookup returns CDR1 SGHAT and CDR2 FQNNGV. The CDR3 is CASSLRDRDGYTF. Here the CDR3 DNA reads TGTGCCAGCAGCCTCCGGGACAGGGATGGCTACACCTTC.

The V gene is TRBV5-4, the J gene TRBJ2-3, with 9 bases identical to TRBD1. V was clipped by 4 bases and J by 8 bases; unmatched bases: 2. Germline lookup yields CDR1 SGHNT and CDR2 YYREEE (reference sequence). The CDR3 contains 12 residues. CDR3 in DNA: TGTGCCAGCAGCCAGACAGGGGGTACGCAGTATTTT. Protein sequence: CASSQTGGTQYF.

J is TRBJ1-1 and V is TRBV18; possible D gene TRBD1, 6 bases. Germline V gene lookup returns CDR1 KGHSH and CDR2 LQKENI. V lost 3 bases and J lost 3, with 11 bases in between. The CDR3 extends over 14 amino acids. Written as DNA, the CDR3 is TGTGCCAGCTCACCCGACAGGTTATACACTGAAGCTTTCTTT. This sequence encodes CASSPDRLYTEAFF.

The chain employs TRBV18 and TRBJ1-6; no firm D call. The CDR3 consists of 14 residues. The V gene lost 2 bases and the J gene lost 7 bases, with 9 bases spanning the gap. Germline CDR1 and CDR2: KGHSH and LQKENI. The CDR3 nucleotides read TGTGCCAGCTCACCATCTCAGGAAAATTCACCCCTCCACTTT. Its protein is CASSPSQENSPLHF. Full variable domain (remainder filled in from reference TRBV18 and TRBJ1-6): NAGVMQNPRHLVRRRGQEARLRCSPMKGHSHVYWYRQLPEEGLKFMVYLQKENIIDESGMPKERFSAEFPKEGPSILRIQQVVRGDSAAYFCASSPSQENSPLHFGNGTRLTVT.

The chain has TRBV5-5 and TRBJ1-1; 9 nucleotides align to TRBD1. This CDR3 spans 16 amino acids. Germline CDR1 SGHKS, CDR2 YYEKEE (reference sequence). Germline trimming cut 2 bases from V and 4 bases from J; bases unmatched to any gene: 9. CDR3 nucleotides: TGTGCCAGCAGCTTTCGAGGGACAGGGACTCGCACTGAAGCTTTCTTT. It translates to CASSFRGTGTRTEAFF.

This chain uses TRBV3-1 (or the pseudogene TRBV3-2) with TRBJ2-2, with D uncertain. This CDR3 contains 18 residues. CDR1 is LGHDT and CDR2 is YNNKEL in the germline V gene (reference sequence). V dropped 1 base and J dropped 4 bases, with 19 bases sitting between them. CDR3 sequence reads: CASSQGLRDRRSTGELFF. The CDR3, as DNA: TGTGCCAGCAGCCAAGGTCTTCGAGACCGTAGATCCACCGGGGAGCTGTTTTTT.

The chain employs TRBV7-9 and TRBJ2-7; 7 bases map to TRBD2. V lost 1 base and J lost 3; bases outside the gene matches: 9. This CDR3 region has 16 residues. The germline gives CDR1 SEHNR, CDR2 FQNEAQ (reference sequence). In DNA form, the CDR3 reads TGTGCCAGCAGCTTAGAAGTGGGGGGGAGTCTCTACGAGCAGTACTTC. Residues: CASSLEVGGSLYEQYF.

The chain is built from TRBV2 and TRBJ1-2, with 8 positions matching TRBD1. Germline values: CDR1 SNHLY, CDR2 FYNNEI. The V segment lost 5 bases and the J segment 6 bases; nucleotides outside the gene matches: 5. The length of the CDR3 is 13 residues. The CDR3 DNA reads TGTGCCAGCAGTCACGGACAGGGTGATGGCTACACCTTC. This gives the protein CASSHGQGDGYTF.

The V gene is TRBV18, the J gene TRBJ2-3, with TRBD2 matching 7 bases. V shed 4 bases and J 2 bases; nucleotides not matched to a gene: 9. This CDR3 has 16 amino acids. Looked up from germline, CDR1 is KGHSH and CDR2 is LQKENI. The CDR3: CASSRLVAGSTDTQYF. In DNA form, the CDR3 reads TGTGCCAGCTCACGACTAGTAGCGGGTTCCACAGATACGCAGTATTTT.

The CDR3 spells CASSANSEKLFF. The DNA for the CDR3 is TGTGCCAGCAGCGCGAACAGTGAAAAACTGTTTTTT. This chain connects TRBV7-9 to TRBJ1-4; no clear D. Per the germline V gene, CDR1 is SEHNR and CDR2 is FQNEAQ (reference sequence). This CDR3 comprises 12 residues. The V gene lost 5 bases and the J gene lost 7 bases, with 8 bases spanning the gap.

J is TRBJ2-5 and V is TRBV3-1 (or the pseudogene TRBV3-2); no firm D call. V lost 3 bases to trimming and J lost 5 bases, with 13 bases between them. Germline V gene data show CDR1 as LGHDT and CDR2 as YNNKEL (reference sequence). The length of the CDR3 is 14 residues. The DNA of the CDR3 is TGTGCCAGCAGCCAGATCACCAGTTTTGAGACCCAGTACTTC. Translation gives CASSQITSFETQYF.

This clone appeared a few times. The rearrangement joins TRBV30 to TRBJ1-1, with D hard to call. Trimming removed 2 bases from V and 8 bases from J, with 9 bases in between. The length of the CDR3 is 11 residues. CDR1 is GTSNPN and CDR2 is SVGIG in the germline V gene (reference sequence). CDR3 in amino acids: CAWSWRKEAFF. CDR3 sequence (DNA): TGTGCCTGGAGTTGGCGGAAAGAAGCTTTCTTT.

The rearrangement links TRBV3-1 (or the pseudogene TRBV3-2) to TRBJ1-6; TRBD1 might be the D (6 bases). This CDR3 contains 14 residues. The germline V gene has CDR1 LGHDT and CDR2 YNNKEL (reference sequence). With 5 bases removed from V and 9 bases from J, the gap between germline ends came to 14 bases. For the CDR3, the DNA is TGTGCCAGCAGCGACGGGACAATGCGTTCACCCCTCCACTTT. Protein: CASSDGTMRSPLHF.

The rearrangement uses TRBV5-5 and TRBJ1-5, with D perhaps TRBD1 (6 bases). This CDR3 comprises 13 residues. In germline, CDR1 is SGHKS, CDR2 YYEKEE (reference sequence). V lost 5 bases and J lost 4, with 10 bases in between. The CDR3 sequence: CASSYDRNQPQHF. CDR3 coding DNA: TGTGCCAGCAGTTACGACAGGAATCAGCCCCAGCATTTT. Filled out from reference TRBV5-5 and TRBJ1-5, the complete variable domain reads DAGVTQSPTHLIKTRGQQVTLRCSPISGHKSVSWYQQVLGQGPQFIFQYYEKEERGRGNFPDRFSARQFPNYSSELNVNALLLGDSALYLCASSYDRNQPQHFGDGTRLSIL.

V is TRBV28 and J is TRBJ2-7; 14 bases line up with TRBD2. After removal of 6 bases from V and 1 base from J, the junction contained 5 bases not matched to a gene. The germline V gene has CDR1 MDHEN and CDR2 SYDVKM. The CDR3 contains 16 residues. The CDR3: CASRAGLAGESYEQYF. The CDR3 DNA reads TGTGCCAGCAGGGCGGGACTAGCGGGAGAATCCTACGAGCAGTACTTC.

The chain has TRBV11-2 and TRBJ2-2; no clear D gene. This CDR3 contains 14 residues. The V and J ends lost 1 base and 5 bases respectively, with 8 bases between them. Germline CDR1 SGHAT, CDR2 FQNNGV. The CDR3 DNA sequence: TGTGCCAGCAGCTTAGGTTGGGGAACCGGGGAGCTGTTTTTT. It codes for CASSLGWGTGELFF.

This chain uses TRBV7-6 with TRBJ2-7; tentatively, D is TRBD1 (5 bases). The length of the CDR3 is 13 residues. Germline CDR1 is SGHVS and CDR2 is FNYEAQ. V dropped 3 bases and J dropped 3 bases, with 9 bases sitting between them. The CDR3 loop is CASSFDSGYEQYF. In nucleotides, the CDR3 is TGTGCCAGCAGCTTTGACAGTGGCTACGAGCAGTACTTC.

This clone has only one observation. V is TRBV7-6 and J is TRBJ2-3; 8 bases match TRBD2. The germline V gene has CDR1 SGHVS and CDR2 FNYEAQ. J lost 1 base, V lost 5 bases, and 8 bases had no gene match. The CDR3 loop spans 16 amino acids. CDR3 nucleotides: TGTGCCAGCAGCCCAGGGACGGGAGGGCGCACAGATACGCAGTATTTT. Its translation: CASSPGTGGRTDTQYF.

The chain employs TRBV5-4 and TRBJ1-1; D uncertain. The CDR3 consists of 13 residues. In germline, CDR1 is SGHNT, CDR2 YYREEE (reference sequence). Trimming removed 1 base at V and 3 bases at J, with 7 bases between. The CDR3 reads CASSLREDTEAFF. CDR3 nucleotides: TGTGCCAGCAGCTTGAGGGAAGACACTGAAGCTTTCTTT.

This rearrangement joins TRBV15 to TRBJ1-1; 8 bases are a match to TRBD1. Losses at the gene ends were 1 base for V and 4 bases for J; bases not matched to a gene: 5. CDR3 length equals 15 residues. In germline, CDR1 is LNHNV, CDR2 YYDKDF (reference sequence). The CDR3 DNA reads TGTGCCACCAGCAGAGGCGGACAGGGACCCACTGAAGCTTTCTTT. The encoded protein is CATSRGGQGPTEAFF. The variable domain in full, completed from reference TRBV15 and TRBJ1-1, reads DAMVIQNPRYQVTQFGKPVTLSCSQTLNHNVMYWYQQKSSQAPKLLFHYYDKDFNNEADTPDNFQSRRPNTSFCFLDIRSPGLGDTAMYLCATSRGGQGPTEAFFGQGTRLTVV.